This TCR beta chain was captured by sequencing in a study of Ad26.COV2.S vaccination and SARS-CoV-2 variants. Across the study: The donor participated in the COV1001 trial, in its Ad26.COV2.S arm.

Described treatment: some 19 received Ad26.COV2.S at low or high dose, single or two shots; 5 received placebo; per-sample allocation not given. Specimen acquisition occurred on day 63 following the initial vaccine or placebo injection. Donation was by an adult aged 18-55 years who was in Boston. Germline V gives CDR1 SQVTM, CDR2 ANQGSEA. V was clipped by 4 bases and J by 2 bases, with 8 bases between them. This CDR3 contains 12 residues. With regard to this clone: At the DNA level, this CDR3 is encoded by other sequences in the same sample as well.

Only in-frame clones appear in the TCRdb table, and some are missing; sequencing was by immunoSEQ multiplex PCR. The top ten clones hold 10% to 15% of a sample with about 480,000 clones, roughly nine tenths of them seen once. The V and J genes are TRBV29-1 and TRBJ1-1; D not resolved. Sequencing used peripheral blood, obtained in a trial of Ad26.COV2.S vaccine versus placebo. This clonotype was sampled from a person between 18 and 65 years old who received the Ad26.COV2.S COVID-19 vaccine or a placebo. The CDR3 nucleotides read TGCAGCGTTGTTGAGGGTAACACTGAAGCTTTCTTT. It encodes CSVVEGNTEAFF.